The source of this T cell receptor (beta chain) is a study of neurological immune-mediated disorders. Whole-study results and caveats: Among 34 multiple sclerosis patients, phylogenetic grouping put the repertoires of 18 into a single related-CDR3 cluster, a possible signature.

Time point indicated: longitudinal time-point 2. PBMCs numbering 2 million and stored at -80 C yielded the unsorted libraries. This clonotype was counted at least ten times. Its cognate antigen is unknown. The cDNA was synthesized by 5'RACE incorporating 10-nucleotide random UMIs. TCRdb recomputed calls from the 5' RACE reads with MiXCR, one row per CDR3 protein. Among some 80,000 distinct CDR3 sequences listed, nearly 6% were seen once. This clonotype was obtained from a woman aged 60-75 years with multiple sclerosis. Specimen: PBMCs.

In DNA form, the CDR3 reads TGTGCCAGCAGCCCAGACAGGGTTGAGCAGTTCTTC. Translation gives CASSPDRVEQFF. The genes are TRBV7-2 and TRBJ2-1, with 7 nucleotides matching TRBD1. There are 12 residues in the CDR3. Germline V gene lookup returns CDR1 SGHTA and CDR2 FQGNSA. Trimming removed 5 bases from V and 9 bases from J; junction bases left unmatched: 4.